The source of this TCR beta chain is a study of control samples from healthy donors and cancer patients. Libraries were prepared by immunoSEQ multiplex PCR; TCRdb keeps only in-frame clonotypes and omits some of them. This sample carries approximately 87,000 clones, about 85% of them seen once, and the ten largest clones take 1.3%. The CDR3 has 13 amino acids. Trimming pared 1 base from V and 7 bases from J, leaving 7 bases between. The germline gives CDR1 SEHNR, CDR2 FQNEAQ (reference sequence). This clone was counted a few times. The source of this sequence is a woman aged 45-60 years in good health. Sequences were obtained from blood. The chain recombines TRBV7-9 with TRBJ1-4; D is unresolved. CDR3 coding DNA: TGTGCCAGCAGCTTAGAACAGAGTGAAAAACTGTTTTTT. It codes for CASSLEQSEKLFF.